The 12 T cell receptor beta chains below come from one sample, sequenced in a study of shared clonotypes between healthy human individuals. Some clones are missing from TCRdb's copy, which holds only in-frame ones; the method was immunoSEQ multiplex PCR. This table holds about 1.5 million clones, 95% to 99% found once. Sequencing was done on a sample of naive CD4+ T cells sorted from blood. Specified subset: CD45RA+ positively selected. All receptors derive from a man aged 25-40 years in good health.

J is TRBJ2-3 and V is TRBV5-1, with D perhaps TRBD2 (6 bases). Trimming stripped 1 base from V and 2 bases from J, with 11 bases between. The CDR3 covers 15 residues. Germline V gene data show CDR1 as SGHRS and CDR2 as YFSETQ. CDR3: CASSLRGINTDTQYF. In DNA form, the CDR3 reads TGCGCCAGCAGCTTGCGCGGGATAAACACAGATACGCAGTATTTT. The full variable domain, completed using reference TRBV5-1 and TRBJ2-3, is KAGVTQTPRYLIKTRGQQVTLSCSPISGHRSVSWYQQTPGQGLQFLFEYFSETQRNKGNFPGRFSGRQFSNSRSEMNVSTLELGDSALYLCASSLRGINTDTQYFGPGTRLTVL.

The chain combines TRBV6-4 with TRBJ2-4; a weak D match, TRBD2 (6 bases). Germline loops: CDR1 MRHNA, CDR2 SNTAGT. The CDR3 is 15 residues long. Trimming cost V 6 bases and J 2 bases, with 14 bases left between them. CDR3 in amino acids: CASREGSWSKNIQYF. In DNA, the CDR3 is TGTGCCAGCAGGGAGGGGAGTTGGTCCAAAAACATTCAGTACTTC.

This clone was detected only once. The chain has TRBV9 and TRBJ2-7; no clear D gene. V was shortened by 0 bases and J by 7 bases, with 8 bases between the two germline ends. This CDR3 has 12 amino acids. Germline CDR1 is SGDLS and CDR2 is YYNGEE. The CDR3: CASSVDYGEQYF. In DNA, the CDR3 is TGTGCCAGCAGCGTAGATTACGGGGAGCAGTACTTC.

The V call is TRBV5-5, the J call TRBJ2-1, with TRBD2 identical over 9 bases. Trimming cost V 1 base and J 5 bases; bases outside gene matches: 4. This CDR3 is 15 amino acids long. Germline-derived CDR1 and CDR2 are SGHKS and YYEKEE (reference sequence). This CDR3 is CASSLSSGKHNEQFF. Written as DNA, the CDR3 is TGTGCCAGCAGCTTGTCTAGCGGGAAACACAATGAGCAGTTCTTC. Full variable domain (outside the CDR3, taken from reference TRBV5-5 and TRBJ2-1): DAGVTQSPTHLIKTRGQQVTLRCSPISGHKSVSWYQQVLGQGPQFIFQYYEKEERGRGNFPDRFSARQFPNYSSELNVNALLLGDSALYLCASSLSSGKHNEQFFGPGTRLTVL.

The rearrangement links TRBV7-9 to TRBJ2-7, with D possibly matching TRBD2 (6 bases). Germline V lookup: CDR1 SEHNR, CDR2 FQNEAQ (reference sequence). V gave up 7 bases and J gave up 4 bases, with 14 bases separating them. This CDR3 is built from 13 residues. CDR3 coding DNA: TGTGCCAGCACGGAGGGAGGACCTTACGAGCAGTACTTC. Translated, it gives CASTEGGPYEQYF.

This chain joins TRBV30 and TRBJ2-5, with no clear D. V gave up 3 bases and J gave up 1 base, with 12 bases separating them. This CDR3 is built from 14 residues. Germline V gene lookup returns CDR1 GTSNPN and CDR2 SVGIG (reference sequence). As DNA, the CDR3 is TGTGCCTGGAGCGTATCGGGCTTCCAAGAGACCCAGTACTTC. Amino acids: CAWSVSGFQETQYF.

The table lists this clone with a count of one. This sequence joins TRBV28 and TRBJ2-1, with 8 bases lining up with TRBD2. Losses at the gene ends were 2 bases for V and 12 bases for J; bases not matched to a gene: 6. CDR1 and CDR2 (germline): MDHEN, SYDVKM. The CDR3 length is 13 residues. CDR3 in DNA: TGTGCCAGCAGTTTAGTCCGCCGGGAGGGGCAGTTCTTC. It is translated as CASSLVRREGQFF.

This chain joins TRBV28 and TRBJ2-7; TRBD1 is a possible D gene (6 bases). V lost 7 bases and J 6 bases, leaving 19 bases between the germline ends. The CDR3 loop spans 14 amino acids. Germline-derived CDR1 and CDR2 are MDHEN and SYDVKM. This CDR3 is CASKGGVGISEQYF. For the CDR3, the DNA is TGTGCCAGCAAAGGGGGAGTGGGAATTAGCGAGCAGTACTTC.

CDR3 in DNA: TGTGCCAGCAGCCGGTCCTCCCCCCCATTCGAGCAGTACTTC. It yields the protein CASSRSSPPFEQYF. The chain joins TRBV7-9 to TRBJ2-7; D is uncertain. V lost 5 bases and J lost 6, with 17 bases in between. This CDR3 has 14 residues. CDR1 SEHNR and CDR2 FQNEAQ come from the germline V gene (reference sequence).

This chain joins TRBV7-9 and TRBJ2-3; 12 bases align to TRBD2. The CDR3 spans 16 residues. The V segment lost 6 bases and the J segment 6 bases; nucleotides outside the gene matches: 10. Germline V lookup: CDR1 SEHNR, CDR2 FQNEAQ (reference sequence). CDR3 in amino acids: CASSNTSGRWSDTQYF. The CDR3 DNA reads TGTGCCAGCAGTAATACTAGCGGGAGGTGGTCGGATACGCAGTATTTT.

The chain links TRBV11-3 to TRBJ2-1, with D maybe TRBD2 (5 bases). The V end lost 3 bases, the J end lost 6 bases, and 15 bases lay between the germline ends. Germline V lookup: CDR1 SGHNT, CDR2 YENEEA. This CDR3 is built from 15 residues. The CDR3 DNA reads TGTGCCAGCAGCTTTGGGCGCCGGGGTTTCAATGAGCAGTTCTTC. Protein sequence: CASSFGRRGFNEQFF.

This chain connects TRBV7-2 to TRBJ2-3, with D maybe TRBD2 (6 bases). CDR1 is SGHTA, CDR2 FQGNSA, per germline. The CDR3 contains 14 residues. The V end was cut by 8 bases, the J end by 0 bases, with 12 bases between. The CDR3 DNA reads TGTGCCAGCGTAGCGGTACCTAGCACAGATACGCAGTATTTT. Protein sequence: CASVAVPSTDTQYF.